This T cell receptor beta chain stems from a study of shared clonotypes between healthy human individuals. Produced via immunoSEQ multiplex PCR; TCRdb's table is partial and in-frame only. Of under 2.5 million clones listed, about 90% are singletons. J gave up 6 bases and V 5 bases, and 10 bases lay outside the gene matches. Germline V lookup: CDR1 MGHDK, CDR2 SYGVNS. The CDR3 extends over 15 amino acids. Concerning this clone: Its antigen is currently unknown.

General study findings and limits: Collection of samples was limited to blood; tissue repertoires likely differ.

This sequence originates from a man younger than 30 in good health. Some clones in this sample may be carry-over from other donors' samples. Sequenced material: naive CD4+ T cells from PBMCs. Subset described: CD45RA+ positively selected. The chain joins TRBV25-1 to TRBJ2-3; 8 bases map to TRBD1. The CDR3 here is CASSSRTGYDDTQYF. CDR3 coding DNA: TGTGCCAGCAGTTCCCGGACAGGGTACGATGATACGCAGTATTTT.